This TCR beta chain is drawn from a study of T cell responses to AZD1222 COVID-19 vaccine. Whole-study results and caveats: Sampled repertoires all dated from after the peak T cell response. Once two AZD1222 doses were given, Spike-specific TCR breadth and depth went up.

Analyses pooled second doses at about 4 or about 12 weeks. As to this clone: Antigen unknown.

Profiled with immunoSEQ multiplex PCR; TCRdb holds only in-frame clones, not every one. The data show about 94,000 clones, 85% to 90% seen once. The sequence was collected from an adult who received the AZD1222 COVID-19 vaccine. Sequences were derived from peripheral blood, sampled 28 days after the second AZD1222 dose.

The CDR3 sequence is CASSLDRGRGTEAFF. As DNA, the CDR3 is TGTGCCAGCAGCTTAGATCGGGGTCGGGGCACTGAAGCTTTCTTT. The chain is built from TRBV11-2 and TRBJ1-1; D not certain. Germline V lookup: CDR1 SGHAT, CDR2 FQNNGV. This CDR3 has 15 residues. V dropped 0 bases and J dropped 4 bases, with 12 bases sitting between them.